This note documents a single T cell receptor (beta chain) sequence. Its antigen remains undetermined. No base-level quality is on record; no much larger clone is a single base apart. The CDR3 runs 15 residues from the cysteine to the valine. Of all the DNA, just the CDR3 is kept, 45 bases in frame from base 1. In the germline V gene, CDR1 corresponds to MNHNS and CDR2 to SASEGT. This record belongs to a study of cytomegalovirus exposure and HLA in healthy donors listed by TCRdb under 2017. For context, the study as a whole: According to a later analysis, one platform produced both the roughly 130 validation repertoires and the roughly 650 repertoires of the first cohort. The study was designed to test whether signatures of past pathogen exposure could be identified by cataloging public T cell receptors. Besides the first cohort of roughly 660 subjects, a separate validation cohort made up of over 95 different subjects was used. High-throughput TCR immunosequencing, statistical association of individual TCRs with disease status, and machine learning were combined to predict cytomegalovirus infection status.

Summary of the overall study and its limitations: In both the original and validation cohorts, the classifier was reported to diagnose cytomegalovirus status with high specificity and sensitivity. A later analysis found that TCRs clustered in the first cohort also tended to co-occur in the 130 or so validation repertoires, with 94% of cluster scores above 0. The study listed around 160 TCR beta chains as associated with cytomegalovirus. A later analysis had no HLA typing for the validation cohort, so co-occurrence there was scored across all 120 repertoires. Three of the identified cytomegalovirus-associated TCR beta chains were confirmed in vitro to be specific for cytomegalovirus antigens. The authors suggested that the approach could potentially be generalized to other disease states and immunological phenotypes. Most TCR sequences were observed very rarely across donors, whereas some public TCRs were present in many individuals.

Receptors were amplified or captured by the immunoSEQ multiplex PCR assay. In the paper's pipeline: To diagnose cytomegalovirus status from the catalog of TCR beta chain sequences, a statistical classification framework was built. TCRdb took over this immuneACCESS table, retaining in-frame rearrangements with V and J assigned. Such tables are incomplete; in checked studies, under half of the missing clones stem from an unresolved V gene, and the remainder is unexplained. The V and J calls and clone size are taken from that table; D and trimming were inferred from the DNA. The sample data list around 110,000 clones, and roughly nine tenths of these were observed just once. The ten largest clones represent less than 2% of the sample. Separate from the approximately 730-subject first cohort, the validation cohort of over 90 subjects was the group to which the donors belonged.

The chain uses TRBV6-1 and TRBJ2-7, and 8 junction bases match TRBD2. The receptor was isolated from a woman between 18 and 29 years old in good health and CMV-seropositive. Sequencing was done on a sample of PBMCs. The sequence in DNA is TGTGCCAGCAGGGAAGCTTCCGGGGGGGGCTCCGAGCAGTACGTC. Protein translation: CASREASGGGSEQYV.